This T cell receptor (beta chain) was recorded in a study of blood T cell repertoires in COVID-19. Individuals aged roughly 18 to 95 years were recruited from some 26 US areas. Two negative PCRs, clearance, or symptom resolution had been documented for recovered Cohort 3 donors. Method: immunoSEQ multiplex PCR; TCRdb's copy keeps in-frame clones and lacks some. The repertoire holds hundreds of thousands of clones, with 89% as singletons. Material for sequencing was PBMCs or T cells enriched from blood (not recorded which). The clonotype was recovered from a woman aged 35 to 49 who had recovered from COVID-19.

The CDR3 region is CASSVGDSLGGYTF. The CDR3 region has the DNA TGTGCCAGCAGCGTAGGGGACAGTCTGGGGGGCTACACCTTC. This chain links TRBV9 with TRBJ1-2, with 7 bases matching TRBD1. Germline CDR1 SGDLS, CDR2 YYNGEE. This CDR3 spans 14 amino acids. V shed 0 bases and J 8 bases; nucleotides not matched to a gene: 7.